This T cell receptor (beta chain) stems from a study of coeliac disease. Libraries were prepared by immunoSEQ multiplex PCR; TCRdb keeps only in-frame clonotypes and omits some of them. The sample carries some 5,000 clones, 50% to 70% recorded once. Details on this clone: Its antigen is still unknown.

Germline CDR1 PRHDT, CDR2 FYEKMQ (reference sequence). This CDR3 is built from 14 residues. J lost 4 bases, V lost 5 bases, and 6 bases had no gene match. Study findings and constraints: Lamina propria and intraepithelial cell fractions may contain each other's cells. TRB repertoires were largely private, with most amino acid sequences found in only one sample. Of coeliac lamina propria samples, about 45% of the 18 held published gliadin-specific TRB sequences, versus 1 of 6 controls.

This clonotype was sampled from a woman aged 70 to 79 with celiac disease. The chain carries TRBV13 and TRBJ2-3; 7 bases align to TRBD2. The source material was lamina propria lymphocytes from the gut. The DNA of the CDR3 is TGTGCCAGCAGCCTGGGGGGGAATCCAGATACGCAGTATTTT. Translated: CASSLGGNPDTQYF.